This is a list of T cell receptor beta chains from one sample in a study of T cell responses to AZD1222 COVID-19 vaccine. Profiled with immunoSEQ multiplex PCR; TCRdb holds only in-frame clones, not every one. The sample lists approximately 150,000 clones, around 90% occurring once. Source: peripheral blood, taken 28 days after the second dose of the MenACWY control vaccine. The receptors come from an adult who received the MenACWY meningococcal vaccine as a control. The CDR3 runs from the conserved cysteine through the conserved F or W. D genes are given only for firm matches. Part of the rows lack a size; the others show once, few, many or a class for expanded clones.

CASSEDTVPGEQYF	TGTGCCAGCAGTGAGGACACCGTACCTGGCGAGCAGTACTTC	-	-	TRBJ2-7	TRBV2
CASRGQGYYEQYF	TGTGCCAGCAGAGGACAGGGATACTACGAGCAGTACTTC	-	TRBD1	TRBJ2-7	TRBV6-5
CASSLGEDRETQYF	TGTGCCAGCAGCTTAGGGGAGGACAGGGAGACCCAGTACTTC	-	-	TRBJ2-5	TRBV11-3
CASSSARDYYGYTF	TGTGCCAGCAGCTCCGCTCGGGACTACTATGGCTACACCTTC	-	-	TRBJ1-2	TRBV7-9
CASSTLPDTQYF	TGTGCCAGCAGCACCCTCCCAGATACGCAGTATTTT	-	-	TRBJ2-3	TRBV7-9
CASSRTSGASYEQYF	TGTGCCAGCAGCCGTACTAGCGGGGCCTCCTACGAGCAGTACTTC	-	TRBD2	TRBJ2-7	TRBV11-1
CAWSEGEFVYEQYF	TGTGCCTGGAGCGAAGGGGAGTTCGTCTACGAGCAGTACTTC	-	-	TRBJ2-7	TRBV30
CASSVEPGGVDEQFF	TGTGCCAGCAGCGTCGAGCCAGGGGGGGTTGATGAGCAGTTCTTC	-	-	TRBJ2-1	TRBV9
CASSLGPVTEAFF	TGTGCCAGCAGTCTCGGACCTGTGACTGAAGCTTTCTTT	-	-	TRBJ1-1	TRBV28
CASSPSTANTEAFF	TGTGCCAGCAGCCCATCGACGGCGAACACTGAAGCTTTCTTT	-	-	TRBJ1-1	TRBV7-2
CASSRTSKRHGYTF	TGTGCCAGCAGTCGGACCTCTAAGCGCCATGGCTACACCTTC	-	-	TRBJ1-2	TRBV2
CASSEGGLSNQPQHF	TGTGCCAGCAGTGAGGGAGGGTTGAGCAATCAGCCCCAGCATTTT	-	-	TRBJ1-5	TRBV6-2/TRBV6-3
CAISRGGQYNEQFF	TGTGCCATCAGTCGAGGGGGGCAGTACAATGAGCAGTTCTTC	-	-	TRBJ2-1	TRBV10-3
CASSPLKNEQYF	TGTGCCAGCTCACCACTGAAGAACGAGCAGTACTTC	few	-	TRBJ2-7	TRBV18
CATSRGNSGLGINEQFF	TGTGCCACCAGCAGGGGGAATAGCGGGCTAGGGATCAATGAGCAGTTCTTC	-	TRBD2	TRBJ2-1	TRBV15
CASGQGESPLHF	TGTGCCAGCGGGCAGGGGGAATCACCCCTCCACTTT	-	TRBD1	TRBJ1-6	TRBV6-1
CAWTPKGQGSTEAFF	TGTGCCTGGACCCCGAAAGGACAGGGGAGTACTGAAGCTTTCTTT	-	TRBD1	TRBJ1-1	TRBV30
CATILTAGGISLINPQHF	TGTGCCACCATCCTTACTGCGGGAGGTATATCCTTAATCAATCCCCAGCATTTT	-	-	TRBJ1-5	TRBV24-1
CASSRDSYEQYF	TGCGCCAGCAGCCGGGACAGCTACGAGCAGTACTTC	-	TRBD1	TRBJ2-7	TRBV5-1
CASSKAGRGEKLFF	TGTGCCAGCAGCAAAGCAGGGAGGGGTGAAAAACTGTTTTTT	-	-	TRBJ1-4	TRBV21-1
CASSPSGGLSYNEQFF	TGCGCCAGCAGCCCCTCGGGCGGGCTTTCCTACAATGAGCAGTTCTTC	-	-	TRBJ2-1	TRBV5-1
CASSYNGGNTGELFF	TGTGCCAGCAGTTACAACGGGGGAAACACCGGGGAGCTGTTTTTT	-	-	TRBJ2-2	TRBV6-5
CASSRDAVGNTEAFF	TGTGCCAGCAGCCGAGATGCAGTGGGGAACACTGAAGCTTTCTTT	-	-	TRBJ1-1	TRBV7-9
CASSLDGQPQHF	TGTGCCAGCAGCTTAGACGGTCAGCCCCAGCATTTT	-	-	TRBJ1-5	TRBV7-9
CASSQESATPSGYTF	TGCGCCAGCAGCCAAGAGTCCGCAACCCCCTCTGGCTACACCTTC	-	-	TRBJ1-2	TRBV4-3
CASRRDRNYGYTF	TGTGCCAGTAGGCGGGACAGGAACTATGGCTACACCTTC	once	TRBD1	TRBJ1-2	TRBV19
CASSPLGYIFPGQGNSPLHF	TGTGCCAGCTCACCATTGGGCTACATTTTTCCGGGACAGGGGAATTCACCCCTCCACTTT	-	TRBD1	TRBJ1-6	TRBV18
CASSLGQGGVRETQYF	TGCGCCAGCAGCTTGGGCCAGGGGGGCGTAAGAGAGACCCAGTACTTC	-	-	TRBJ2-5	TRBV5-1